This T cell receptor beta chain was obtained from a study of blood T cell repertoires in COVID-19. Looking at the study overall: Sites in the United States, Italy and Spain provided acute and convalescent COVID-19 samples. The cDNA or gDNA used as material had been derived from T cells, B-cell-depleted T cells, or PBMCs.

As handled by the study authors: Counts of nucleated cells, estimated from reference gene primer amplification, were obtained. The table came from immunoSEQ multiplex PCR; TCRdb's copy has only in-frame clones and leaves some out. From that table come the V and J calls and clone size; the DNA was used to work out D and trimming. The profile shows approximately 94,000 clones, around four fifths of them singletons. CDR3 length: 15 amino acids. Germline CDR1 MNHNY, CDR2 SVGAGI (reference sequence). The germline V and J ends were trimmed by 0 bases and 6 bases, with 11 bases remaining between them. The clonotype was recovered from a man aged 50-60 years with active or convalescent COVID-19. Sequencing used peripheral blood. The V gene is TRBV6-6, the J gene TRBJ1-4; D is ambiguous. The CDR3 sequence is CASSYSHTLDEKLFF. The DNA for the CDR3 is TGTGCCAGCAGTTACTCGCACACCCTTGATGAAAAACTGTTTTTT.